These T cell receptor beta chains were read from a single sample in a study of shared clonotypes between healthy human individuals. Sequenced by immunoSEQ multiplex PCR; TCRdb stores in-frame clones only, minus some. Of approximately 700,000 clones in the sample, 60% to 75% were seen once. The sample comprised memory CD4+ T cells sorted from blood. The receptors were gathered from a woman aged 25 to 39 in good health. CDR3s include the opening cysteine and the closing phenylalanine or tryptophan. A D gene is named only where the DNA matches it firmly. Only some rows state a clone size, as once, few, many or a class for expanded clones.

V	D	J	size	DNA	CDR3
TRBV9	-	TRBJ1-2	-	TGTGCCAGCAGCGTAGTTGGGACGCTGGGCTACACCTTC	CASSVVGTLGYTF
TRBV28	-	TRBJ2-3	-	TGTGCCACCCAATATAGGGGAGCGGGAGATACGCAGTATTTT	CATQYRGAGDTQYF
TRBV7-2	TRBD2	TRBJ2-7	-	TGTGCCCAGCGGGGAGCGGGAAACTACGAGCAGTACTTC	CAQRGAGNYEQYF
TRBV28	TRBD1	TRBJ2-2	-	TGTGCCAGCAGTTTCGGGACAGGGATCACCGGGGAGCTGTTTTTT	CASSFGTGITGELFF
TRBV28	-	TRBJ2-3	-	TGTGCCAGCAGTGGAGGGACTCTCAGCACAGATACGCAGTATTTT	CASSGGTLSTDTQYF
TRBV10-3	-	TRBJ2-2	-	TGTGCCATCAGTGAGTCTTTTGATTCCCGCTCCGGGGAGCTGTTTTTT	CAISESFDSRSGELFF
TRBV6-5	-	TRBJ1-2	-	TGTGCCAGCAGTTACAAGGGGAACGGCTACACCTTC	CASSYKGNGYTF
TRBV6-5	-	TRBJ2-1	-	TGTGCCAGCAGTTCCCTCGGGCGGGAAGGGTACAATGAGCAGTTCTTC	CASSSLGREGYNEQFF
TRBV30	TRBD2	TRBJ2-7	few	TGTGCCTGGGGCCTAGCGGGAGGTGCCTACGAGCAGTACTTC	CAWGLAGGAYEQYF
TRBV9	TRBD2	TRBJ2-3	-	TGTGCCAGCAGCGTAGCGCTAGCGGGAAACACAGATACGCAGTATTTT	CASSVALAGNTDTQYF
TRBV7-9	TRBD2	TRBJ2-7	-	TGTGCCAGCAGCTTAGTTTGGACTAGCGGGTTGTCCTACGAGCAGTACTTC	CASSLVWTSGLSYEQYF
TRBV7-7	-	TRBJ2-3	once	TGTGCCAGCAGCCCGACTGGATCCACAGATACGCAGTATTTT	CASSPTGSTDTQYF
TRBV4-1	TRBD1	TRBJ2-1	-	TGCGCCAGCAGCCAACTTAACAGGGGGCGCAATGAGCAGTTCTTC	CASSQLNRGRNEQFF
TRBV5-1	-	TRBJ2-1	-	TGCGCCAGCAGTATTGGCTCCTACAATGAGCAGTTCTTC	CASSIGSYNEQFF
TRBV14	TRBD2	TRBJ2-1	few	TGTGCCAGCAGCCAGCTAGCGGATCGGAGGAATGAGCAGTTCTTC	CASSQLADRRNEQFF
TRBV11-3	-	TRBJ1-1	-	TGTGCCAGCAGCTTAGGTGAGGGGAGGCAGGGGAACACTGAAGCTTTCTTT	CASSLGEGRQGNTEAFF
TRBV28	-	TRBJ2-3	-	TGTGCCAGCCTGAGGGCAGCGAACACAGATACGCAGTATTTT	CASLRAANTDTQYF
TRBV27	-	TRBJ2-1	-	TGTGCCAGCAGTTGGCTTCCGGGCAGGGAGCAGTTCTTC	CASSWLPGREQFF
TRBV2	-	TRBJ1-5	-	TGTGCCAGCAGGCCAAGCAATCAGCCCCAGCATTTT	CASRPSNQPQHF
TRBV7-9	-	TRBJ2-2	-	TGTGCCAGCAGCTTAGCCGGTAGAACCGGGGAGCTGTTTTTT	CASSLAGRTGELFF
TRBV28	TRBD1	TRBJ1-5	-	TGTGCCAGCAGTGACAACAGGGGGCTGGGGCCCCAGCATTTT	CASSDNRGLGPQHF
TRBV28	TRBD1	TRBJ1-2	-	TGTGCCAGCAGTTTATTAGGGACAGGGGTAAACTATGGCTACACCTTC	CASSLLGTGVNYGYTF
TRBV5-1	TRBD1	TRBJ2-1	-	TGCGCCAGCAGTCATAACAGGGGGAATTCCTACAATGAGCAGTTCTTC	CASSHNRGNSYNEQFF
TRBV28	-	TRBJ1-3	few	TGTGCCAGCCTAAACCCCGCAGGGCCGATCTCTGGAAACACCATATATTTT	CASLNPAGPISGNTIYF
TRBV28	-	TRBJ2-1	-	TGTGCCAGCAGTTTAGCAGGAAACTTCCACGGCGAGCAGTTCTTC	CASSLAGNFHGEQFF
TRBV5-1	-	TRBJ2-7	-	TGCGCCAGCAGCTGGAAGGAGGGGGGGAACACCTACGAGCAGTACTTC	CASSWKEGGNTYEQYF
TRBV28	-	TRBJ1-2	-	TGTGCCAGCACTTCCGGGAGCTATGGCTACACCTTC	CASTSGSYGYTF
TRBV10-3	-	TRBJ1-1	few	TGTGCCATCAGTGATGGTCACCGAAATGAAGCTTTCTTT	CAISDGHRNEAFF
TRBV5-1	-	TRBJ2-7	-	TGCGCCAGCAGCTTGAATACGGGAGCTCCCGAGCAGTACTTC	CASSLNTGAPEQYF
TRBV29-1	-	TRBJ2-5	-	TGCAGCGTCGTCCCCGGGACTGAAGAGACCCAGTACTTC	CSVVPGTEETQYF
TRBV27	-	TRBJ1-2	once	TGTGCCAGCAGTTTATCGGGCAGAAGCGGCTACACCTTC	CASSLSGRSGYTF
TRBV27	-	TRBJ2-1	-	TGTGCCAGCAGTTTATATGCGGGGAATGAGCAGTTCTTC	CASSLYAGNEQFF
TRBV27	-	TRBJ2-5	-	TGTGCCAGCAGTTTATTCGGCTGGGAGACCCAGTACTTC	CASSLFGWETQYF
TRBV20-1	-	TRBJ2-7	-	TGCAGTGCTCGGAGCTCCTACGAGCAGTACTTC	CSARSSYEQYF
TRBV2	-	TRBJ1-5	few	TGTGCCAGCAGTGAAGGTAGGGCAGGGAATCAGCCCCAGCATTTT	CASSEGRAGNQPQHF
TRBV19	-	TRBJ1-1	once	TGTGCCAGTAGTATTCAAGGGGTGATGGCTGAAGCTTTCTTT	CASSIQGVMAEAFF
TRBV7-9	TRBD1	TRBJ1-1	once	TGTGCCAGCAGCACAGGACAGGGGGTACGGGAGACTGAAGCTTTCTTT	CASSTGQGVRETEAFF
TRBV6-1	TRBD1	TRBJ1-4	-	TGTGCCAGCAGTGTTGTCGGGACAGGGGATGAAAAACTGTTTTTT	CASSVVGTGDEKLFF
TRBV5-1	TRBD1	TRBJ2-2	-	TGCGCCAGCACCCCGGCGTGGGGACAGCAAACCGGGGAGCTGTTTTTT	CASTPAWGQQTGELFF
TRBV30	-	TRBJ1-1	-	TGTGCCTGGATACGTCAGGCTCTAAACACTGAAGCTTTCTTT	CAWIRQALNTEAFF
TRBV5-6	-	TRBJ2-7	-	TGTGCCAGCAGCTTGTCAGCCATATCAAGCCAATTGAGGGTGTACGAGCAGTACTTC	CASSLSAISSQLRVYEQYF
TRBV6-1	TRBD2	TRBJ2-2	once	TGTGCCAGCAGACCGGGACTAGCGGGAACCGGGGAGCTGTTTTTT	CASRPGLAGTGELFF
TRBV7-7	TRBD2	TRBJ2-5	-	TGTGCCAGCAGCCCCCAGGCGGGAGAGAAGACCCAGTACTTC	CASSPQAGEKTQYF
TRBV29-1	TRBD1	TRBJ2-3	-	TGCAGCGTTGTCCCCAGGGGGCGCGGGACCTCCTATGAGTATTTT	CSVVPRGRGTSYEYF
TRBV11-2	TRBD2	TRBJ2-1	-	TGTGCCAGCACGTTCCTTCAGCGGGAGGTGGTGGTCTTC	CASTFLQREVVVF
TRBV5-1	TRBD1	TRBJ2-1	few	TGCGCCAGCAGCTTGGGGGACAGGGACGAGTCGCGGCAGTTCTTC	CASSLGDRDESRQFF
TRBV29-1	-	TRBJ2-2	-	TGCAGCGACCGGACAGTGAACACCGGGGAGCTGTTTTTT	CSDRTVNTGELFF
TRBV19	-	TRBJ1-5	-	TGTGCCAGTAGTGCCAACGCGCTTCTCGCGAGCAATCAGCCCCAGCATTTT	CASSANALLASNQPQHF
TRBV5-4	TRBD1	TRBJ2-5	-	TGTGCCAGCAGCTGGACAGGGGGGTTGGGAGAGACCCAGTACTTC	CASSWTGGLGETQYF
TRBV7-8	-	TRBJ1-5	-	TGTGCCAGCAGCTGGGAAGGTTATAGCAATCAGCCCCAGCATTTT	CASSWEGYSNQPQHF
TRBV6-5	-	TRBJ2-2	-	TGTGCCAGCATCAGCCAGAACACCGGGGAGCTGTTTTTT	CASISQNTGELFF